This TCR beta chain originates from a study of vaccination and CD4 T cells after COVID-19 (dated by TCRdb to between 2021 and 2023). In terms of the full investigation: Every convalescent patient had a positive nasal swab PCR test for SARS-CoV-2, with mild disease in under ten patients and severe disease in one. In the convalescent cohort there were six males and four females, among whom were two Hispanic individuals, seven Caucasians, two Asians and one multiracial person. Participants got two doses of the Pfizer-BioNTech BNT162b2 vaccine (n=8) or two doses of the Moderna mRNA-1273 vaccine (n=2). Post-COVID blood samples were collected from convalescent patients a median of around 100 days after diagnosis, with a range of roughly 35 to 161 days. Post-vaccine blood samples were collected a median of about 11 weeks after the second vaccine dose, ranging from about 13 to 250 days. For stimulating the cultures, overlapping spike peptide pools were used, derived from SARS-CoV-2 as well as from the common cold coronaviruses HCoV-NL63, HCoV-OC43 and HCoV-229E. Control cultures received a CEFX viral epitope pool as the positive control, an HIV-1 Nef peptide pool as the negative control, or no peptide. In roughly 11 COVID-19 convalescent patients and 4 infection-naive healthy vaccine recipients, the spike-specific CD4+ TCR repertoire before mRNA vaccination was compared with the repertoire after mRNA vaccination.

As concerns this clonotype: Its antigen has not been determined. Per-nucleotide qualities are absent, and no much larger clonotype sits a single base away.

What this sample's treatment or condition label stands for: roughly 10-day PBMC culture with coronavirus spike peptide pools or control peptides (ViraFEST assay). The study used the ViraFEST assay, which expanded antigen-specific T cells with peptide pools and then identified expanded clonotypes by TCR sequencing. The convalescent patients' positive SARS-CoV-2 PCR tests were from March to December 2020, which was before the Alpha, Beta and Delta variants emerged in the United States. Each well held 2 million to 2.5 million PBMCs cultured with approximately 9.1 ug/ml peptide pools in IMDM containing around 4.5% human AB serum and 8 to 10 IU/ml IL-2. Half of the culture medium was replaced with fresh IL-2-containing medium on days 3 and 7. Once the cells had been in culture for over 9 days, the EasySep CD4+ T cell isolation kit was used to isolate CD4+ T cells by negative selection. Ficoll-Paque Plus gradient centrifugation was used to isolate PBMCs from whole blood, and the isolated PBMCs were then either used fresh or cryopreserved at -140C. In general, triplicate wells were set up for every culture condition.

Library construction relied on PCR. At the Johns Hopkins FTIC core, DNA from the cultured CD4+ T cells underwent TCR sequencing with the Oncomine TCR Beta short-read assay. The QIAamp micro DNA kit was used to extract genomic DNA from the cultured CD4+ T cells. Oncomine TCR Beta libraries from cultured CD4+ T cells were pooled with unique dual indexes and sequenced on an Illumina iSeq 100. Concerning the study's data processing: Non-productive sequences were removed, and CDR3s not starting with C, not ending with F or W, or shorter than 7 amino acids were discarded. The MANAFEST web application was used to identify antigen-specific clonotypes by comparing peptide-stimulated wells against reference wells and other culture wells. For a clone to be called positive, the clone needed an FDR below 0.05, an odds ratio above 5, and a productive frequency above 0.1% in at least two of three replicate wells. A clonotype counted as cross-reactive if it showed significant expansion both in the SARS-CoV-2 spike wells and in at least one common cold coronavirus spike condition. Similarity between CDR3 sequences was evaluated in R version 3.6.1 using Levenshtein distances (stringdist) and unrooted phylogenetic trees (ape). TCRdb reworked the public reads: Q25 trimming with fastp, MiXCR clone assembly, productive beta chains retained. CDR3 protein sequences are deduplicated, and each keeps its most common genes and DNA. These V and J calls originate from TCRdb's pipeline instead of the authors' own analysis. The sample profile shows around 15,000 distinct CDR3 sequences; about 44% of them were found once. Over 9% of the sample is taken by the ten largest.

Paper-wide results and their limitations: Of the vaccine-specific clones in convalescent patients, 304 of 307, or nearly all, reacted only to SARS-CoV-2 spike and did not cross-react with common cold coronaviruses. Relatively few convalescent patients were included in the study, and early timepoints after natural infection were not analyzed. Among the post-vaccine SARS-CoV-2-reactive clones in convalescent patients, a median about 87% showed up only after vaccination, which suggests vaccine-specific priming. An increase in the median number of SARS-CoV-2-reactive clonotypes from 21 after infection to a few dozen after vaccination was observed, but the change was not found to be significant.

V is shortened by 7 bases, J by 3 bases, and the region joining them spans 9 bases. CDR1 SNHLY and CDR2 FYNNEI were looked up in the germline V gene. Taken from cysteine to phenylalanine, the CDR3 has 12 residues. Of all the DNA, just the CDR3 is kept, 36 bases in frame from base 1. The sequenced sample consisted of CD4+ T cells from blood, cultured in vitro. This TCR came from a human donor who had recovered from COVID-19. The sequence is built from TRBV2 and TRBJ2-5, with no D gene named confidently. The CDR3 sequence is CASTAPKETQYF. At the DNA level, the sequence is TGTGCCAGCACCGCCCCAAAAGAGACCCAGTACTTC.